A single sample gave rise to the 13 T cell receptor beta chains below, sequenced in a study of T-cell reconstitution after alpha-beta-depleted transplantation in children (TCRdb year 2016). Libraries were prepared through PCR. These reads were obtained on an Illumina HiSeq 2500. To normalize quantification of the TCRbeta repertoire, the TCR libraries were built with molecular barcoding that relied on unique molecular identifiers. In-frame beta chains were kept once TCRdb had trimmed the public reads at Q25 with fastp and called clones with MiXCR. A single entry per CDR3 protein holds the most common genes and DNA from its merged rows. The sample table records 800,000 to 1,000,000 distinct CDR3 sequences; roughly 29% of these occur just once. In total, the top ten clones hold approximately 30% of the sample. The treatment or condition label for this specimen denotes: allogeneic hematopoietic cell transplantation with graft depleted of TCRalphabeta T cells and CD19 B cells.

The sequences come from PBMCs, mostly from graft donor cells, collected 360 days after TCRalphabeta/CD19-depleted stem cell transplant. All receptors come from a boy under two years old who had a stem cell transplant for SCID, so the T cells may come from the graft donor.

This clonotype has just a few counts. This sequence joins TRBV27 and TRBJ1-6, with 8 bases that match TRBD1. Germline lookup yields CDR1 MNHEY and CDR2 SMNVEV (reference sequence). The CDR3 sequence is 14 residues long. After removal of 5 bases from V and 8 bases from J, the junction contained 5 bases not matched to a gene. The CDR3 loop is CASSVQGDDSPLHF. The CDR3 DNA is TGTGCCAGCAGTGTACAGGGGGACGATTCACCCCTCCACTTT.

This sequence joins TRBV10-3 and TRBJ2-3; D not certain. The CDR3 is made up of 13 amino acids. The V gene's germline CDR1 is ENHRY and CDR2 SYGVKD. The V gene lost 8 bases and the J gene lost 2 bases, with 11 bases spanning the gap. The CDR3 here is CAIEGESTDTQYF. DNA of the CDR3: TGTGCCATCGAAGGCGAATCCACAGATACGCAGTATTTT.

The chain combines TRBV28 with TRBJ2-7; D may be TRBD2 (5 bases). V was pared by 3 bases and J by 3 bases, with 12 bases between. This CDR3 comprises 14 residues. The V gene's germline CDR1 is MDHEN and CDR2 SYDVKM. The CDR3 DNA sequence: TGTGCCAGCAGTTTGGCAGAGGAGGTCTACGAGCAGTACTTC. As protein: CASSLAEEVYEQYF. Combining the CDR3 with reference TRBV28 and TRBJ2-7 gives the whole variable domain DVKVTQSSRYLVKRTGEKVFLECVQDMDHENMFWYRQDPGLGLRLIYFSYDVKMKEKGDIPEGYSVSREKKERFSLILESASTNQTSMYLCASSLAEEVYEQYFGPGTRLTVT.

This clonotype was found a few times. The V call is TRBV7-8, the J call TRBJ2-5; D not resolved. The CDR3 sequence is 14 residues long. CDR1 is SGHVS, CDR2 FQNEAQ, per germline. Between the trimmed V and J ends, which lost 1 base and 1 base, there was a span of 7 bases. CDR3 loop: CASSLGRTQETQYF. CDR3 DNA sequence: TGTGCCAGCAGCTTAGGGCGGACCCAAGAGACCCAGTACTTC.

The J gene is TRBJ2-7, the V gene TRBV7-9; weak D call: TRBD2 (6 bases). V dropped 4 bases and J dropped 1 base, with 17 bases sitting between them. Per the germline V gene, CDR1 is SEHNR and CDR2 is FQNEAQ (reference sequence). The CDR3 runs 16 residues. The CDR3 sequence: CASSWEARSSSYEQYF. The CDR3 coding sequence is TGTGCCAGCAGCTGGGAGGCCAGGAGCTCTTCCTACGAGCAGTACTTC.

The chain links TRBV2 to TRBJ1-6, with D possibly being TRBD1 (5 bases). Deletions cut 3 bases from V and 7 bases from J, with 16 bases between. This CDR3 contains 16 residues. Germline loops: CDR1 SNHLY, CDR2 FYNNEI. The CDR3 DNA sequence: TGTGCCAGCAGTGACGGACGGCAGGGCGGAAATTCACCCCTCCACTTT. It specifies CASSDGRQGGNSPLHF.

The gene calls are TRBV6-5 and TRBJ2-1; no clear D. Deletions cut 0 bases from V and 6 bases from J, with 12 bases between. The CDR3 has 15 amino acids. CDR1 and CDR2 from the germline V gene are MNHEY and SVGAGI. In nucleotides, the CDR3 is TGTGCCAGCAGTTACTCAAACATTGGCCTCAATGAGCAGTTCTTC. This codes for CASSYSNIGLNEQFF.

Ten or more counts support this clonotype. This chain links TRBV4-2 with TRBJ2-3; D is ambiguous. The CDR3 is 15 amino acids. The germline V gene has CDR1 LGHNA and CDR2 YNFKEQ. The V and J ends lost 1 base and 0 bases respectively, with 8 bases between them. The DNA of the CDR3 is TGTGCCAGCAGCCAAGTCACCTCTAGCACAGATACGCAGTATTTT. Amino acids: CASSQVTSSTDTQYF.

The J gene is TRBJ1-4, the V gene TRBV27; D is unclear. CDR3 length: 15 residues. The germline CDR1 and CDR2 sequences are MNHEY and SMNVEV (reference sequence). Trimming removed 0 bases from V and 5 bases from J, with 10 bases in between. CDR3 sequence: CASSLSRLANEKLFF. DNA of the CDR3: TGTGCCAGCAGTTTATCGAGGCTTGCAAATGAAAAACTGTTTTTT.

A few counts support this clonotype. The chain links TRBV5-1 to TRBJ1-1; D remains unclear. Between the trimmed V and J ends, which lost 4 bases and 1 base, there was a span of 11 bases. Germline V gene data show CDR1 as SGHRS and CDR2 as YFSETQ. CDR3 size: 14 residues. The CDR3 DNA reads TGCGCCAGCAGCGTTACCGCCCAGAACACTGAAGCTTTCTTT. It yields the protein CASSVTAQNTEAFF.

There are many counts of this clonotype. V gene TRBV6-2 or TRBV6-3 combines with J gene TRBJ2-1, with D unclear. V dropped 4 bases and J dropped 3 bases, with 10 bases sitting between them. CDR3 length: 14 amino acids. Germline CDR1 is MNHEY and CDR2 is SVGEGT. The CDR3 DNA follows: TGTGCCAGCAGTTTTCTGGCGAGCTACAATGAGCAGTTCTTC. Translation: CASSFLASYNEQFF.

The table lists this clonotype with a few counts. The chain combines TRBV11-2 with TRBJ2-3, with D unresolved. The length of the CDR3 is 14 residues. The germline CDR1 and CDR2 sequences are SGHAT and FQNNGV. Trimming removed 4 bases from V and 2 bases from J, with 10 bases in between. Here the CDR3 DNA reads TGTGCCAGCAGCTCATACAGAAACACAGATACGCAGTATTTT. Its protein is CASSSYRNTDTQYF. The variable domain in full, completed from reference TRBV11-2 and TRBJ2-3, reads EAGVAQSPRYKIIEKRQSVAFWCNPISGHATLYWYQQILGQGPKLLIQFQNNGVVDDSQLPKDRFSAERLKGVDSTLKIQPAKLEDSAVYLCASSSYRNTDTQYFGPGTRLTVL.

V usage is TRBV5-5 and J usage is TRBJ2-1, with D unresolved. Deletions cut 4 bases from V and 4 bases from J, with 18 bases between. CDR1 is SGHKS and CDR2 is YYEKEE in the germline V gene (reference sequence). The CDR3 covers 16 residues. Here the CDR3 DNA reads TGTGCCAGCAGCCCCGGGTCTTGGGCCCTTTACAATGAGCAGTTCTTC. This sequence encodes CASSPGSWALYNEQFF.